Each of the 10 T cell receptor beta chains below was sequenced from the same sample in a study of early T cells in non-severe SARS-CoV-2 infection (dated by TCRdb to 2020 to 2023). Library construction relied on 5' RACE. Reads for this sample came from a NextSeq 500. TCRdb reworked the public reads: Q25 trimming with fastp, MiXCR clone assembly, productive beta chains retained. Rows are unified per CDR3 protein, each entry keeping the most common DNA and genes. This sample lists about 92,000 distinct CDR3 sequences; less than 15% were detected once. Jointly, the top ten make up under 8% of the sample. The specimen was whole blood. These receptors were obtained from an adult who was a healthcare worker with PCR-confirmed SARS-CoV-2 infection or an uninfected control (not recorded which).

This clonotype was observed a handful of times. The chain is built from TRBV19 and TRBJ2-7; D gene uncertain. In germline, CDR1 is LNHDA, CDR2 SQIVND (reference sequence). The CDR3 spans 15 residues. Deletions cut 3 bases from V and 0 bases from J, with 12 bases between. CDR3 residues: CASSIQPRRSYEQYF. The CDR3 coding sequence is TGTGCCAGTAGTATCCAGCCCAGACGCTCCTACGAGCAGTACTTC.

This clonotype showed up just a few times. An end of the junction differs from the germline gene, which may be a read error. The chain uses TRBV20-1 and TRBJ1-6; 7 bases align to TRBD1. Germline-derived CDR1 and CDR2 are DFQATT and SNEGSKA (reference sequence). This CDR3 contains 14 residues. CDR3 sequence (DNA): TGCAGTGCCAGAGGGGGCAATAGGGATTCACCCCTCCACTTT. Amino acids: CSARGGNRDSPLHF.

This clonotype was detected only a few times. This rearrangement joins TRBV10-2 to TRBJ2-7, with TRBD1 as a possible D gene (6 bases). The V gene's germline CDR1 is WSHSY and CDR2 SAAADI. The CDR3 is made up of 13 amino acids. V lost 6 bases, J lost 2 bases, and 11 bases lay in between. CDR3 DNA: TGCGCCAGCAGCATTAAGGGGGCCTACGAGCAGTACTTC. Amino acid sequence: CASSIKGAYEQYF.

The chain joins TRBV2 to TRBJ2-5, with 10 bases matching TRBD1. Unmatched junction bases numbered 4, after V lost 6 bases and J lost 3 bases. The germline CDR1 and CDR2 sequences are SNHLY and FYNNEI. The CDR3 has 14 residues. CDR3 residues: CASRAGTGEETQYF. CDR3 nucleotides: TGTGCCAGCAGAGCCGGGACAGGGGAAGAGACCCAGTACTTC.

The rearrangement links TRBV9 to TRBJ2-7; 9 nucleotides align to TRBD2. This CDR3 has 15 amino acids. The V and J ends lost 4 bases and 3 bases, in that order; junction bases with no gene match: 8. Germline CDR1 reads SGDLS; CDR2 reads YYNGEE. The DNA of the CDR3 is TGTGCCAGCAGCCCCCGGACAGCGGGGGGCTACGAGCAGTACTTC. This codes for CASSPRTAGGYEQYF.

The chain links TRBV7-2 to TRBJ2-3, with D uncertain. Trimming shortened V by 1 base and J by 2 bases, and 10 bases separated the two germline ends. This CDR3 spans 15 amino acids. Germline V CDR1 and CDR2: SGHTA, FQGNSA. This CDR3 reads CASSLDGKITDTQYF. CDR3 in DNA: TGTGCCAGCAGCTTAGACGGAAAAATCACAGATACGCAGTATTTT.

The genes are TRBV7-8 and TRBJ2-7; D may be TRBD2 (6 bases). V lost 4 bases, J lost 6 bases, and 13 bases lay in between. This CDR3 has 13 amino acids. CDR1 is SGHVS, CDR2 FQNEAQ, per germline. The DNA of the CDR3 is TGTGCCAGCAGCTGGCTGGACGGGGGCGAGCAGTACTTC. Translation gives CASSWLDGGEQYF.

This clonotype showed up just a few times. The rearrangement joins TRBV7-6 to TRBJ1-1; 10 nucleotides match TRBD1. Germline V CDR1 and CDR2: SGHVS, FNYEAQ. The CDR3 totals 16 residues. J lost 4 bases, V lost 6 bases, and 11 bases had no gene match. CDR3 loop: CASSHGTGEIGTEAFF. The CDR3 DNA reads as TGTGCCAGCAGTCATGGGACAGGGGAAATCGGCACTGAAGCTTTCTTT.

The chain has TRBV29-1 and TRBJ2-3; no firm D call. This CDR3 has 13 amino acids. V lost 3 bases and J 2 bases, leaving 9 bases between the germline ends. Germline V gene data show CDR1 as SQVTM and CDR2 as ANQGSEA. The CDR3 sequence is CSVDNRYTDTQYF. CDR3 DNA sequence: TGCAGCGTTGACAACAGATACACAGATACGCAGTATTTT.

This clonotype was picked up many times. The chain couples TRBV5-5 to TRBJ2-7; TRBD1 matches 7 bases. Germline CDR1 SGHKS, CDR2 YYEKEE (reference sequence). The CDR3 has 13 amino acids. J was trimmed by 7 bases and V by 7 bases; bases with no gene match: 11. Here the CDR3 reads CASRVTGAGEQYF. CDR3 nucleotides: TGTGCCAGCCGCGTTACAGGGGCCGGGGAGCAGTACTTC.